The source of this T cell receptor (beta chain) is a study of T-cell memory formation after mild COVID-19. Each CDR3 protein is one row after TCRdb ran MiXCR on the 5' RACE reads. The table shows approximately 44,000 distinct CDR3 sequences, with about 7.1% occurring only once. In this sample, this clonotype turned up many times. The CDR3 consists of 14 residues. Germline lookup yields CDR1 MDHEN and CDR2 SYDVKM. V was shortened by 8 bases and J by 6 bases, with 17 bases between the two germline ends. Sequenced material: PBMCs or a T cell subset sorted from them (not recorded which). The chain has TRBV28 and TRBJ1-5; D gene unclear. This TCR was sampled from a man between 18 and 35 years old who had mild COVID-19 (a few samples of this study predate the infection). Cell type and time point are not known. The CDR3: CASCSYTGFQPQHF. DNA for the CDR3: TGTGCCAGCTGCTCCTATACGGGGTTTCAGCCCCAGCATTTT.